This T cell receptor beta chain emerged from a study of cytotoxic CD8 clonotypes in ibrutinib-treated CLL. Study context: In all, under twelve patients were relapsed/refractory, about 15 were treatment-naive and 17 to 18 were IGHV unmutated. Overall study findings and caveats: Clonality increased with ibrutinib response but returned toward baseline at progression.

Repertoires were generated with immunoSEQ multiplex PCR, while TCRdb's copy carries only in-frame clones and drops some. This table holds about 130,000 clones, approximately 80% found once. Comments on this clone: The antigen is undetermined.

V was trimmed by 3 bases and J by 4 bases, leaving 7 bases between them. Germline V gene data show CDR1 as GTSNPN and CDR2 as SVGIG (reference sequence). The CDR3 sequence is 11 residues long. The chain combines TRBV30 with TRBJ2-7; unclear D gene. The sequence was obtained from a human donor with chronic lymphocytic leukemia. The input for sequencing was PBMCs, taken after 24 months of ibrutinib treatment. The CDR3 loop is CAWRGQYEQYF. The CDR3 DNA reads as TGTGCCTGGAGGGGCCAGTACGAGCAGTACTTC.